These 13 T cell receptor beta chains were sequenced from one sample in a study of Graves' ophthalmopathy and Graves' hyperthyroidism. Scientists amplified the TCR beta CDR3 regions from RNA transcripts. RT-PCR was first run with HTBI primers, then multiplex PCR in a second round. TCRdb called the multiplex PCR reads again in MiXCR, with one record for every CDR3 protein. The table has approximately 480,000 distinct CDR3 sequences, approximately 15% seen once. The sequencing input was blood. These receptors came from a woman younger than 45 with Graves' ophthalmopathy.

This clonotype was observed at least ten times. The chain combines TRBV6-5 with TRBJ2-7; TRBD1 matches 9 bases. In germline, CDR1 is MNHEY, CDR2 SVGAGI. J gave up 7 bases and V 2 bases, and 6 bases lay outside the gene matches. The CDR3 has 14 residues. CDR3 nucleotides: TGTGCCAGCAGTTACCCCCGGGACAGGGTTGAGCAGTACTTC. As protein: CASSYPRDRVEQYF.

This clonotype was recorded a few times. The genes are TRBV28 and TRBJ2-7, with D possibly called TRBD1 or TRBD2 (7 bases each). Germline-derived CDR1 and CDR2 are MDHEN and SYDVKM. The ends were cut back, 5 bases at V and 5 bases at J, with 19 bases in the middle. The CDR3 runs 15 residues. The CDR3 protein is CASSRGDRGIHEQYF. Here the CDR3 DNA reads TGTGCCAGCAGTCGGGGGGACAGAGGGATCCACGAGCAGTACTTC.

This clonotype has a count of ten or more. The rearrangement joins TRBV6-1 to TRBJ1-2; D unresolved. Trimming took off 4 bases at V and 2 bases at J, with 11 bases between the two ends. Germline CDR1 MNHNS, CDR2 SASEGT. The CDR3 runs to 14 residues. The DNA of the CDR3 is TGTGCCAGCAGTGGAGCGAAGCGCAACTATGGCTACACCTTC. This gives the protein CASSGAKRNYGYTF.

The CDR3 reads CAAGLAGVRNQTQYF. In nucleotides, the CDR3 is TGTGCCGCGGGACTAGCGGGGGTGCGAAACCAGACCCAGTACTTC. The chain combines TRBV27 with TRBJ2-5, with 14 positions matching TRBD2. After removal of 11 bases from V and 6 bases from J, the junction contained 11 bases not matched to a gene. CDR1 is MNHEY and CDR2 is SMNVEV in the germline V gene (reference sequence). The CDR3 is 15 residues long.

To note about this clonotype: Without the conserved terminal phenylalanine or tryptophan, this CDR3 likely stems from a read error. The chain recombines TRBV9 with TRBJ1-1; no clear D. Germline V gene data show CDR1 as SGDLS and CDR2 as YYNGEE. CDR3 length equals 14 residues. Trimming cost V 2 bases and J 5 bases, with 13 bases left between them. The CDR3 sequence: CASSVGSSGTEAFV. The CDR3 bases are TGTGCCAGCAGCGTGGGGTCCTCGGGTACTGAAGCTTTCGTT.

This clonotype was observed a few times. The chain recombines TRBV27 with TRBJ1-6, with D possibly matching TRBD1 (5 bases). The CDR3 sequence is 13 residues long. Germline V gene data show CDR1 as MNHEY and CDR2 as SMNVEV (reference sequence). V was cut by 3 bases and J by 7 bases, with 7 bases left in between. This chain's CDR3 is CASSFGGNSPLHF. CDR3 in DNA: TGTGCCAGCAGTTTCGGGGGAAATTCACCCCTCCACTTT.

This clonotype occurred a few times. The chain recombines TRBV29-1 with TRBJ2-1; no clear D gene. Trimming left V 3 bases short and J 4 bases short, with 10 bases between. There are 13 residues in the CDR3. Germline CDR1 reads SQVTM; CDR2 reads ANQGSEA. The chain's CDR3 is CSVDNINYNEQFF. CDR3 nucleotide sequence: TGCAGCGTTGATAACATAAATTACAATGAGCAGTTCTTC.

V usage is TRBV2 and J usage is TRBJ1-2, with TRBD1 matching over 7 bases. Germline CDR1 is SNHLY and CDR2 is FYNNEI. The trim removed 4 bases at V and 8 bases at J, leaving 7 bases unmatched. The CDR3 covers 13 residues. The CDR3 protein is CASSGNWDRGYTF. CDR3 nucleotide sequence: TGTGCCAGCAGTGGGAACTGGGACAGAGGCTACACCTTC.

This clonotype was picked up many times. The CDR3 reads CASWGPANTGELFF. The DNA of the CDR3 is TGTGCCAGCTGGGGACCAGCGAACACCGGGGAGCTGTTTTTT. The chain links TRBV28 to TRBJ2-2, with D perhaps matching TRBD1 or TRBD2 (5 bases each). V lost 8 bases and J 0 bases, leaving 10 bases between the germline ends. Germline V gene lookup returns CDR1 MDHEN and CDR2 SYDVKM. This CDR3 has 14 residues.

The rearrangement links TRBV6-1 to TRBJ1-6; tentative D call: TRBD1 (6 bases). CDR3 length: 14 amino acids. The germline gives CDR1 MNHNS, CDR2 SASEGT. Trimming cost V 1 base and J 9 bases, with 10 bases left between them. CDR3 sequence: CASSEEGDTSPLHF. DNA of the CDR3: TGTGCCAGCAGTGAAGAAGGGGACACTTCACCCCTCCACTTT.

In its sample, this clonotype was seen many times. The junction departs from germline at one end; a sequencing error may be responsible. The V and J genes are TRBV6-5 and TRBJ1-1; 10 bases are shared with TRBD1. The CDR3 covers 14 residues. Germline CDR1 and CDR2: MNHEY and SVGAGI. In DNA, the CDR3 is TGTGCCAGCATGTATGGGACAGGGGCGGGAAAGAGTATCTTT. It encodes CASMYGTGAGKSIF.

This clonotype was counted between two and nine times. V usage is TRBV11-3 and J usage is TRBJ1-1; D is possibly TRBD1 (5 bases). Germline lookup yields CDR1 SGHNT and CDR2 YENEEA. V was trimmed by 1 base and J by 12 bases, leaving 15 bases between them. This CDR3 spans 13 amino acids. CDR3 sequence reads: CASSLAPGRITFF. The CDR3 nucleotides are TGTGCCAGCAGCTTAGCACCAGGGAGGATAACTTTCTTT.

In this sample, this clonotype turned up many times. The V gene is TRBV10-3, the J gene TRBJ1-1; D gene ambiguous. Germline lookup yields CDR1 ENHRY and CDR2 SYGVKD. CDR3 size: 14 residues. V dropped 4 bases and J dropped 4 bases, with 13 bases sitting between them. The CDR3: CAISGDGRVTEAFF. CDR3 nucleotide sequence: TGTGCCATCAGTGGGGATGGGAGGGTCACTGAAGCTTTCTTT.